One and the same sample provided the 12 T cell receptor beta chains below, sequenced in a study of blood T cell repertoires in COVID-19. The assay was immunoSEQ multiplex PCR, and TCRdb's table has in-frame clones only and misses some. Of about 350,000 clones in the sample, more than 75% were seen once. The sample consisted of peripheral blood. These receptors originate from a woman aged 45-65 years with COVID-19, enrolled during active disease.

The chain couples TRBV6-2 or TRBV6-3 to TRBJ1-4; 7 nucleotides agree with TRBD1. This CDR3 has 16 amino acids. V shed 5 bases, J shed 0 bases, and the junction held 6 bases outside the gene matches. Germline CDR1 MNHEY, CDR2 SVGEGT. The CDR3 reads CASSPGTVATNEKLFF. CDR3 DNA sequence: TGTGCCAGCAGTCCCGGGACAGTGGCAACTAATGAAAAACTGTTTTTT.

This chain links TRBV29-1 with TRBJ2-3; 10 bases are shared with TRBD2. The CDR3 has 16 residues. V lost 8 bases to trimming and J lost 0 bases; unmatched junction nucleotides: 11. CDR1 is SQVTM, CDR2 ANQGSEA, per germline. Here the CDR3 DNA reads TGCAGCCCCATACTAGCGGGGATAACTAGCACAGATACGCAGTATTTT. Translation gives CSPILAGITSTDTQYF.

V and J are TRBV7-9 and TRBJ2-1, with TRBD2 matching 12 bases. Germline trimming cut 6 bases from V and 10 bases from J; bases unmatched to any gene: 7. This CDR3 contains 14 residues. The germline V gene has CDR1 SEHNR and CDR2 FQNEAQ (reference sequence). The CDR3 DNA reads as TGTGCCAGCAGTACTAGCGGGAGGCCACGGGAGCAGTTCTTC. Encoded protein: CASSTSGRPREQFF.

The chain has TRBV12-3 or TRBV12-4 and TRBJ1-1; D not certain. This CDR3 is 13 amino acids long. Trimming removed 2 bases from V and 2 bases from J, with 6 bases in between. Written as DNA, the CDR3 is TGTGCCAGCAGTTTAACCCTAAACACTGAAGCTTTCTTT. It is translated as CASSLTLNTEAFF.

The CDR3 is CASSQHSGTSGSANTGELFF. CDR3 in DNA: TGTGCCAGCAGCCAACACAGTGGGACTAGCGGGAGCGCGAACACCGGGGAGCTGTTTTTT. V and J are TRBV3-1 (or the pseudogene TRBV3-2) and TRBJ2-2; 14 nucleotides line up with TRBD2. Germline trimming cut 2 bases from V and 0 bases from J; bases unmatched to any gene: 8. Germline V gives CDR1 LGHDT, CDR2 YNNKEL (reference sequence). The CDR3 runs 20 residues.

The chain carries TRBV5-6 and TRBJ2-1; 7 positions agree with TRBD2. The CDR3 covers 15 residues. Trimming at V came to 0 bases and at J to 5 bases, leaving 5 bases not matched to a gene. Germline V lookup: CDR1 SGHDT, CDR2 YYEEEE. CDR3 sequence: CASSLGGTNHNEQFF. CDR3 in DNA: TGTGCCAGCAGCTTGGGTGGGACTAACCACAATGAGCAGTTCTTC.

The J gene is TRBJ2-2, the V gene TRBV6-5; 7 bases are a match to TRBD1. Germline CDR1 and CDR2: MNHEY and SVGAGI. This CDR3 comprises 14 residues. With 7 bases clipped from V and 2 bases from J, the junction kept 4 bases outside the gene matches. CDR3 nucleotides: TGTGCCAGCAAGGGACAGAGAAACACCGGGGAGCTGTTTTTT. Its translation: CASKGQRNTGELFF.

V gene TRBV5-8 combines with J gene TRBJ1-2; D is perhaps TRBD1 (6 bases). CDR1 and CDR2 (germline): SGHTS, YDEGEE. The CDR3 is 13 residues long. V lost 3 bases and J lost 4, with 10 bases in between. The CDR3 protein is CASSWGTTYGYTF. The CDR3 nucleotides read TGTGCCAGCAGCTGGGGGACAACCTATGGCTACACCTTC.

This clone has just one count. The genes are TRBV19 and TRBJ2-1, with D uncertain. The CDR3 spans 13 residues. Germline V gene data show CDR1 as LNHDA and CDR2 as SQIVND (reference sequence). Trimming took 4 bases from V and 6 from J, leaving 10 bases between them. DNA for the CDR3: TGTGCCAGTAGTACCTCGGTCGTCAATGAGCAGTTCTTC. This gives the protein CASSTSVVNEQFF. Together with reference TRBV19 and TRBJ2-1, the CDR3 gives the full variable domain: DGGITQSPKYLFRKEGQNVTLSCEQNLNHDAMYWYRQDPGQGLRLIYYSQIVNDFQKGDIAEGYSVSREKKESFPLTVTSAQKNPTAFYLCASSTSVVNEQFFGPGTRLTVL.

In the case of this clone: This sample includes further DNA sequences coding for the same CDR3. V gene TRBV10-3 combines with J gene TRBJ2-1, with D possibly TRBD1 on 6 matching bases. Trimming took 3 bases from V and 0 from J, leaving 6 bases between them. Germline V lookup: CDR1 ENHRY, CDR2 SYGVKD. CDR3 size: 14 residues. The CDR3 loop is CAISEGGSYNEQFF. CDR3 sequence (DNA): TGTGCCATCAGTGAAGGGGGCTCCTACAATGAGCAGTTCTTC.

The genes are TRBV19 and TRBJ2-3, with a weak D call TRBD2 (5 bases). The CDR3 is 14 residues long. Trimming stripped 10 bases from V and 1 base from J, with 15 bases between. Looked up from germline, CDR1 is LNHDA and CDR2 is SQIVND (reference sequence). This CDR3 is CATQTRGGTDTQYF. The CDR3, as DNA: TGTGCCACGCAGACTCGGGGAGGCACAGATACGCAGTATTTT.

This rearrangement joins TRBV3-1 (or the pseudogene TRBV3-2) to TRBJ2-2, with TRBD2 matching over 10 bases. Germline CDR1 is LGHDT and CDR2 is YNNKEL (reference sequence). The V and J ends lost 4 bases and 4 bases, in that order; junction bases with no gene match: 9. CDR3 length equals 17 residues. CDR3 in DNA: TGTGCCAGCAGCCGGGCTAGCGGGAGAGGTTTCACCGGGGAGCTGTTTTTT. Its protein is CASSRASGRGFTGELFF.